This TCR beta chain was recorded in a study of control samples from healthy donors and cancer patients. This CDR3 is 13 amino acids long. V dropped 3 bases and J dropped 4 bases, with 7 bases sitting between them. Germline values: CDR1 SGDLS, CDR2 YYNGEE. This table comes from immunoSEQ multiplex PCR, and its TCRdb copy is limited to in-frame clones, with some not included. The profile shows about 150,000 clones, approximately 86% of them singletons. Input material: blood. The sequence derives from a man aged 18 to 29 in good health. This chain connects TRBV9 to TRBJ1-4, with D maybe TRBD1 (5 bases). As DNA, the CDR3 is TGTGCCAGCAGCGCCAGGGATAATGAAAAACTGTTTTTT. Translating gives CASSARDNEKLFF. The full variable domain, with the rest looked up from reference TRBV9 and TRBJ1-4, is DSGVTQTPKHLITATGQRVTLRCSPRSGDLSVYWYQQSLDQGLQFLIQYYNGEERAKGNILERFSAQQFPDLHSELNLSSLELGDSALYFCASSARDNEKLFFGSGTQLSVL.